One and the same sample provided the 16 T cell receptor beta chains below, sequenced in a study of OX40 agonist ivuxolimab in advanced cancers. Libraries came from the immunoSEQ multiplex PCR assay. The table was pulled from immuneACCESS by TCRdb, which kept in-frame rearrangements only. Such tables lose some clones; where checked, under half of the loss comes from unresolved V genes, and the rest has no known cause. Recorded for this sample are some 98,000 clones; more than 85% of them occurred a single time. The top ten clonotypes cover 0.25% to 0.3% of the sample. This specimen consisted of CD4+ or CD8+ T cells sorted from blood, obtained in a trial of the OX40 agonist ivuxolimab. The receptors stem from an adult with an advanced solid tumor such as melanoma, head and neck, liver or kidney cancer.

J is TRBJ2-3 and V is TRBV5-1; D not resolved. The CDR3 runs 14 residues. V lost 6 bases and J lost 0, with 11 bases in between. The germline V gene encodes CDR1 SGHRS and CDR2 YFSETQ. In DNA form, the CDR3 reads TGCGCCAGCACTTTGCAGCCTAGCACAGATACGCAGTATTTT. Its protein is CASTLQPSTDTQYF.

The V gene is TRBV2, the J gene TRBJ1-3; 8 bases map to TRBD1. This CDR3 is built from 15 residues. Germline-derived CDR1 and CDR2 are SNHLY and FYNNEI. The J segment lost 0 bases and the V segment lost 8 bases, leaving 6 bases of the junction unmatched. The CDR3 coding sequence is TGTGCCAGCCACCGGGACAGGAGCTCTGGAAACACCATATATTTT. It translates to CASHRDRSSGNTIYF.

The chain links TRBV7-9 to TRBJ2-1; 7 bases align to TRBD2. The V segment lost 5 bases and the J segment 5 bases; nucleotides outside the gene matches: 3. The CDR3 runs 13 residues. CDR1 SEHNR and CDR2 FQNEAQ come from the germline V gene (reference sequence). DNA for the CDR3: TGTGCCAGCAGCGAGGGACTAAACAATGAGCAGTTCTTC. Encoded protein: CASSEGLNNEQFF. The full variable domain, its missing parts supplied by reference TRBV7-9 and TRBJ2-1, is DTGVSQNPRHKITKRGQNVTFRCDPISEHNRLYWYRQTLGQGPEFLTYFQNEAQLEKSRLLSDRFSAERPKGSFSTLEIQRTEQGDSAMYLCASSEGLNNEQFFGPGTRLTVL.

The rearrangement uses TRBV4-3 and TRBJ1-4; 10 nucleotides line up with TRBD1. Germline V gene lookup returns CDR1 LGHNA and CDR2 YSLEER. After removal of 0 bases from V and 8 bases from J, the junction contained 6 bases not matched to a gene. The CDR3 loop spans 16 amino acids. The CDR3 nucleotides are TGCGCCAGCAGCCAAGATTTAGGGACAGGGGACGAAAAACTGTTTTTT. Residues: CASSQDLGTGDEKLFF.

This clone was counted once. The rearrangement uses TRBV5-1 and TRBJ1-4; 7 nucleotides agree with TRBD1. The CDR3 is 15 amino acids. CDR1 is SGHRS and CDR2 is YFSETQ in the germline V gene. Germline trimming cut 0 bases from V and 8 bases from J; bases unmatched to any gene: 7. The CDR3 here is CASSLETGTGEKLFF. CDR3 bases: TGCGCCAGCAGCTTGGAGACAGGGACTGGCGAAAAACTGTTTTTT.

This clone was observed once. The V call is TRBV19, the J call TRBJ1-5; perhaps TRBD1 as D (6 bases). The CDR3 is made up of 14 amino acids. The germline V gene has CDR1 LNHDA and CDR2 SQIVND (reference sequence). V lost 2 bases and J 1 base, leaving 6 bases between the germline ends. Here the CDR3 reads CASSIQGSNQPQHF. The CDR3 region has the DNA TGTGCCAGTAGTATACAGGGGAGCAATCAGCCCCAGCATTTT.

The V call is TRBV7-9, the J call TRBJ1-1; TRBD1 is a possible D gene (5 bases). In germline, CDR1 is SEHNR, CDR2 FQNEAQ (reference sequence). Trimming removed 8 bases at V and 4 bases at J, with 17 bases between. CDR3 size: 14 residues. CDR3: CASLLSLGATEAFF. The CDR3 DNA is TGTGCCAGCCTACTCTCGTTAGGGGCCACTGAAGCTTTCTTT.

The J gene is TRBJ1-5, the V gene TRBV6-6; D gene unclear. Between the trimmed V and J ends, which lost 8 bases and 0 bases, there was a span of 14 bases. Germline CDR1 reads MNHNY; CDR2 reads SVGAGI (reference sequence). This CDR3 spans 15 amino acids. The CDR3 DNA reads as TGTGCCAGCCAAAGTGGGGATAATAGCAATCAGCCCCAGCATTTT. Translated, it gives CASQSGDNSNQPQHF.

The CDR3 here is CASSFEGGTYVYSGNTIYF. CDR3 sequence (DNA): TGTGCCAGCAGCTTTGAGGGCGGAACCTACGTTTACTCTGGAAACACCATATATTTT. V is TRBV7-2 and J is TRBJ1-3, with D hard to call. The CDR3 consists of 19 residues. Germline V gene data show CDR1 as SGHTA and CDR2 as FQGNSA. V gave up 3 bases and J gave up 0 bases, with 21 bases separating them.

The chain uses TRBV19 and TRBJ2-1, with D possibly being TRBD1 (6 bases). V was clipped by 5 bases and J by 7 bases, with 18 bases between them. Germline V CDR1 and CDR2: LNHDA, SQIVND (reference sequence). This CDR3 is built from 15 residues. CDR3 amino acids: CASSLQGSPKNEQFF. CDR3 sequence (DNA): TGTGCCAGTAGTCTGCAGGGGTCACCCAAAAATGAGCAGTTCTTC.

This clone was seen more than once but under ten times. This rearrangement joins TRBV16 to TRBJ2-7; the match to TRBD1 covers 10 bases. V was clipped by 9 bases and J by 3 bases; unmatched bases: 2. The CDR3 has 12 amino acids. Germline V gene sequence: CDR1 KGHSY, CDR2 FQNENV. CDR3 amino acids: CASGDRGYEQYV. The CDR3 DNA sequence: TGTGCCAGTGGGGACAGGGGCTACGAGCAGTACGTC.

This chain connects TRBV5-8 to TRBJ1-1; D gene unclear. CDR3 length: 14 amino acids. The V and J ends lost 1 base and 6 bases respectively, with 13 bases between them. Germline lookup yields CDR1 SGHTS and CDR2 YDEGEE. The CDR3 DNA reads TGTGCCAGCAGCTTGCGGCTGCCGGGCGCTGAAGCTTTCTTT. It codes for CASSLRLPGAEAFF.

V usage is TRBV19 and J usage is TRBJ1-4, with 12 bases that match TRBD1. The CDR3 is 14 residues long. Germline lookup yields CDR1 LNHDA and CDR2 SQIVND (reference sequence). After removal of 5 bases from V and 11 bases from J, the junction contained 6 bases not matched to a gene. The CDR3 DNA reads TGTGCCAGTAGTGTGGGACAGGGGGCCGAGAAACTGTTTTTT. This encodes CASSVGQGAEKLFF.

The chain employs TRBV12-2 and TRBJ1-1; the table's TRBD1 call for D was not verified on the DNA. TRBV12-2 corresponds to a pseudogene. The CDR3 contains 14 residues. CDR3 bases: TGTGCAAGTCGCCCCCGGGGACAGGACACTGAAGCTTTCTTT. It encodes CASRPRGQDTEAFF.

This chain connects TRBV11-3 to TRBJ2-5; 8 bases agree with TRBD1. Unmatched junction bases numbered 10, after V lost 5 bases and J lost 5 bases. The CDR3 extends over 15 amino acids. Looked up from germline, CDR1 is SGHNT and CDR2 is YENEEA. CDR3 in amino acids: CASSTGQVGRETQYF. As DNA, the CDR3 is TGTGCCAGCAGCACGGGACAGGTCGGGCGGGAGACCCAGTACTTC.

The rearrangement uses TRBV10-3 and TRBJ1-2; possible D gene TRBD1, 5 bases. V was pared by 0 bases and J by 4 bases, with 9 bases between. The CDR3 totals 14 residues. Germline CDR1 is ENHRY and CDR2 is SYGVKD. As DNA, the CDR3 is TGTGCCATCAGTGAGTCGGGGGGTCTCTATGGCTACACCTTC. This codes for CAISESGGLYGYTF.